Listed below are T cell receptor beta chains from one sample, sequenced in a study of blood T cell repertoires in COVID-19. Some clones are missing from TCRdb's copy, which holds only in-frame ones; the method was immunoSEQ multiplex PCR. The sample yields about 190,000 clones, 80% to 90% seen once. Sample: peripheral blood. All receptors derive from a young man with active or convalescent COVID-19. Each CDR3 is given with its conserved first and last residue. The D gene is left open where the match is weak. Only some rows state a clone size, as once, few, many or a class for expanded clones.

V gene	D gene	clone size	J gene	CDR3 DNA	CDR3 protein
TRBV7-2	-	-	TRBJ2-2	TGTGCCAGCAGCTTAGGAGGAAGGAGGGACACCGGGGAGCTGTTTTTT	CASSLGGRRDTGELFF
TRBV19	-	-	TRBJ2-7	TGTGCCAGTAGAAGGGCAGGGGCCTACGAGCAGTACTTC	CASRRAGAYEQYF
TRBV4-1	TRBD2	-	TRBJ2-2	TGCGCCAGCAGCCAAGTGGCGGGGGCCGGGGAGCTGTTTTTT	CASSQVAGAGELFF
TRBV24-1	-	-	TRBJ2-1	TGTGCCACCAGTGATCCCCCCCCCGGGAATGAGCAGTTCTTC	CATSDPPPGNEQFF
TRBV11-2	TRBD2	-	TRBJ2-1	TGTGCCAGCAGCTTAGCTAGCGGCTCCTACAATGAGCAGTTCTTC	CASSLASGSYNEQFF
TRBV2	TRBD1	-	TRBJ1-2	TGTGCCAGCAGTGGACAGGGGGCTGCTGGCTACACCTTC	CASSGQGAAGYTF
TRBV3-1/TRBV3-2	-	-	TRBJ1-6	TGTGCCAGCAGCAAAAAGGGGTATCATAATTCACCCCTCCACTTT	CASSKKGYHNSPLHF
TRBV7-9	-	-	TRBJ2-7	TGTGCCAGCAGCTCATCGAGCCAGACTCCGTACGAGCAGTACTTC	CASSSSSQTPYEQYF
TRBV30	TRBD2	few	TRBJ2-1	TGTGCCTGGAGAGGGACTCCCCCGGGGGGAGATGAGCAGTTCTTC	CAWRGTPPGGDEQFF
TRBV24-1	TRBD2	once	TRBJ2-1	TGTGCCACCAGTGCCCTACTAGCGGGAGGCTACAATGAGCAGTTCTTC	CATSALLAGGYNEQFF
TRBV5-4	TRBD1	-	TRBJ1-2	TGTGCCAGCAGCATTGACAGGGCCCCCCGCGGTAACACCTTC	CASSIDRAPRGNTF
TRBV5-8	TRBD1	-	TRBJ1-2	TGTGCCAGCAGCAGGGGGACAGGGGGCTACACCTTC	CASSRGTGGYTF
TRBV15	TRBD1	-	TRBJ1-1	TGTGCCACCAGCAGCCGTAGGACAGGCTCGAACACTGAAGCTTTCTTT	CATSSRRTGSNTEAFF
TRBV24-1	TRBD1	-	TRBJ1-1	TGTGCCACCAGTGACCCGACAGGGACCCAGATGAACACTGAAGCTTTCTTT	CATSDPTGTQMNTEAFF
TRBV5-1	TRBD2	-	TRBJ2-7	TGCGCCAGCAGCTTGGCCAGCGGGAGGGACGAGCAGTACTTC	CASSLASGRDEQYF
TRBV20-1	TRBD2	-	TRBJ2-1	TGCAGTGCGAGTCGTAGCGGGGGGGCCTACAATGAGCAGTTCTTC	CSASRSGGAYNEQFF
TRBV3-1/TRBV3-2	-	-	TRBJ1-3	TGTGCCAGCAGCCTCCTTGAGTCCATATATTTT	CASSLLESIYF
TRBV18	-	-	TRBJ2-7	TGTGCCAGCTCACCACCGGCAGGCCCCACCTACGAGCAGTACTTC	CASSPPAGPTYEQYF
TRBV29-1	-	-	TRBJ1-2	TGCAGCGTTGAAGATCATACAGGATTTTGGGATGGCTACACCTTC	CSVEDHTGFWDGYTF
TRBV2	-	once	TRBJ1-5	TGTGCCAGCAGTGAAGAGAGACTTAGCAATCAGCCCCAGCATTTT	CASSEERLSNQPQHF
TRBV6-6	TRBD1	-	TRBJ1-3	TGTGCCAGCAGGGGGACAGAGGGCTCGGGAAACACCATATATTTT	CASRGTEGSGNTIYF
TRBV28	TRBD1	-	TRBJ1-5	TGTGCCAGCAGTTCGAACACAGGGGGGAATCAGCCCCAGCATTTT	CASSSNTGGNQPQHF
TRBV3-1/TRBV3-2	TRBD2	-	TRBJ2-2	TGTGCCAGCAGCCAATTAGCGGGAGAGATCACCGGGGAGCTGTTTTTT	CASSQLAGEITGELFF
TRBV4-3	TRBD1	-	TRBJ1-2	TGCGCCAGCAGGGAGGGACAGGGTTATCACGGCTACACCTTC	CASREGQGYHGYTF
TRBV12-3/TRBV12-4	TRBD2	-	TRBJ2-3	TGTGCCTGCTCTAGCGGTAGCACAGATACGCAGTATTTT	CACSSGSTDTQYF